This T cell receptor (beta chain) came from a study of cytomegalovirus exposure and HLA in healthy donors. The PCR ran on 60 Vbeta and 13 Jbeta primers. Sequencing used immunoSEQ multiplex PCR; TCRdb keeps in-frame clones, though not all of them. The table records about 160,000 clones, less than 90% of them present only once. The study, taken as a whole, reports: Donors were assumed by presence/absence analyses to have roughly uniform sequencing depth. The study labeled more than 150 TCR beta chains cytomegalovirus-associated.

Trimming left V 5 bases short and J 2 bases short, with 13 bases between. Germline CDR1 reads MNHEY; CDR2 reads SVGAGI. The CDR3 contains 14 residues. Comments on this clone: What it binds is not known.

The sequenced sample consisted of PBMCs. The chain links TRBV6-5 to TRBJ2-7, with D possibly TRBD1 on 6 matching bases. The origin of this receptor is a woman younger than 30 in good health and CMV-seronegative. CDR3 residues: CASSVYREPYEQYF. In DNA, the CDR3 is TGTGCCAGCAGTGTTTACAGGGAACCCTACGAGCAGTACTTC.